The clone carrying this T cell receptor (beta chain) was found a few times. Time point here: sample taken at primary tumor resection. Whole RNA, which was extracted from tumor, nontumor lung tissue or frozen PBMC, was sequenced without any cell sorting. The donors comprised 70 to 85 untreated early-stage non-small cell lung cancer patients. Via MiXCR, TCRdb re-called the 5' RACE reads, giving one row per CDR3 protein. The table has some 83,000 distinct CDR3 sequences, approximately 21% seen once; the top ten hold about 6.8%. The data derive from a study of spatial heterogeneity in lung cancer. Per germline, CDR1 SNHLY and CDR2 FYNNEI. This CDR3 contains 14 residues. The J segment lost 4 bases and the V segment lost 5 bases, leaving 7 bases of the junction unmatched.

This sequence originates from a male donor with early-stage non-small cell lung cancer. This material consisted of PBMCs, taken at surgery. The genes are TRBV2 and TRBJ2-7; 8 nucleotides agree with TRBD1. Here the CDR3 DNA reads TGTGCCAGCAGTTCACCGGGACAGGTTTACGAGCAGTACTTC. Translating it yields CASSSPGQVYEQYF.